This is a list of T cell receptor beta chains from one sample in a study of blood T cell repertoires in COVID-19. The assay was immunoSEQ multiplex PCR, and TCRdb's table has in-frame clones only and misses some. The data hold 150,000 to 200,000 clones, with around nine tenths observed a single time. The sequencing sample was made of peripheral blood. The receptors come from a woman aged 18 to 35 who had recovered from COVID-19. The CDR3 runs from the conserved cysteine through the conserved F or W. A D gene is named only where the DNA matches it firmly. Not all rows give a size; the values are once, few, many and, for expanded clones, a class.

>TRBJ1-3|.|.|TRBV6-4
TGTGCCATCGCGGACAGTTTGCTGGTTCTTTCCTCTGGAAACACCATATATTTT
CAIADSLLVLSSGNTIYF
>TRBJ1-4|.|.|TRBV5-1
TGCGCCAGCAGCTTGGTCGGAGTTAATGAAAAACTGTTTTTT
CASSLVGVNEKLFF
>TRBJ1-5|once|.|TRBV19
TGTGCCAGTACCGCCCTCGAGGCAGGGCGCCAGCCCCAGCATTTT
CASTALEAGRQPQHF
>TRBJ2-1|.|TRBD1|TRBV6-5
TGTGCCAGCAGTTACTCGGGCGGGACAGGGTACAATGAGCAGTTCTTC
CASSYSGGTGYNEQFF
>TRBJ2-1|.|.|TRBV9
TGTGCCAGCAGCGTAGGACAGGTGTCTGAGCAGTTCTTC
CASSVGQVSEQFF
>TRBJ1-5|.|.|TRBV2
TGTGCCAGCAGTTTTAACAGGGTAGGGCAGCCCCAGCATTTT
CASSFNRVGQPQHF
>TRBJ2-1|few|.|TRBV9
TGTGCCAGCAGCGGAGCGGCTTCCTACAATGAGCAGTTCTTC
CASSGAASYNEQFF
>TRBJ1-2|.|.|TRBV7-3
TGTGCCAGCAGCGGTACAGGTAGCTATGGCTACACCTTC
CASSGTGSYGYTF
>TRBJ2-1|.|TRBD2|TRBV5-1
TGCGCCAGCAGCCACGGGACTAACAATGAGCAGTTCTTC
CASSHGTNNEQFF
>TRBJ2-1|.|.|TRBV15
TGTGCCACCAGCAGAACGGGGATGGTGATTAGGAATGAGCAGTTCTTC
CATSRTGMVIRNEQFF
>TRBJ2-1|once|TRBD2|TRBV7-6
TGTGCCAGCAGTAGCGGGGGGGATCGAGAGCAGTTCTTC
CASSSGGDREQFF
>TRBJ1-2|once|TRBD1|TRBV29-1
TGCAGCGTCAAAACGGGACAGGCCTCTGGCTACACCTTC
CSVKTGQASGYTF
>TRBJ1-2|.|TRBD1|TRBV19
TGTGCCAGTAGTATAGGTCCGGGACAGGGGGAATATGGCTACACCTTC
CASSIGPGQGEYGYTF
>TRBJ2-7|.|.|TRBV10-3
TGTGCCATCAGTGGGTTCGCAGGCAGCTCCTACGAGCAGTACTTC
CAISGFAGSSYEQYF
>TRBJ1-4|.|.|TRBV30
TGTGCCTGGAGTGTAGTGGCGTCGGGGGGTGAAAAACTGTTTTTT
CAWSVVASGGEKLFF
>TRBJ2-5|.|.|TRBV7-6
TGTGCCAGCAGCGCCCGAGGTCGTGGTCAAGAGACCCAGTACTTC
CASSARGRGQETQYF
>TRBJ2-5|once|TRBD2|TRBV7-3
TGTGCCAGCAGCCCACAGCGGGGGTACCAAGAGACCCAGTACTTC
CASSPQRGYQETQYF
>TRBJ2-4|.|.|TRBV7-9
TGTGCCAGCAGCTTAGCAGGGGGAGACATTCAGTACTTC
CASSLAGGDIQYF
>TRBJ1-1|.|.|TRBV7-2
TGTGCCAGCAGCTTAGTGGTCGGCAGAAGTGACTTCACTGAAGCTTTCTTT
CASSLVVGRSDFTEAFF
>TRBJ2-1|.|.|TRBV19
TGTGCCAGTAGTATAGGATCCAGGGGGGATGAGCAGTTCTTC
CASSIGSRGDEQFF
>TRBJ2-1|.|.|TRBV4-3
TGCGCCAGCAGCCAAGTAGCGGATACCTACAATGAGCAGTTCTTC
CASSQVADTYNEQFF
>TRBJ2-5|.|.|TRBV27
TGTGCCAGCAGTTTTCAGGGAACGAGAGAGACCCAGTACTTC
CASSFQGTRETQYF
>TRBJ2-1|.|TRBD2|TRBV6-5
TGTGCCAGCAGGGGAGGGGTTCCGTTCTTC
CASRGGVPFF
>TRBJ1-1|.|TRBD1|TRBV19
TGTGCCAGTAGCCTTACAGGGGGCGGCACTGAAGCTTTCTTT
CASSLTGGGTEAFF
>TRBJ1-5|.|.|TRBV15
TGTGCCACCGGAGCCCGTTTAGGCGATCAGCCCCAGCATTTT
CATGARLGDQPQHF
>TRBJ2-2|.|TRBD2|TRBV5-8
TGTGCCAGCAGCTTGACTAGCGGGACGGACACCGGGGAGCTGTTTTTT
CASSLTSGTDTGELFF
>TRBJ2-2|.|.|TRBV4-3
TGCGCCAGCAGTTCCCAAGCGGGCGTGAACACCGGGGAGCTGTTTTTT
CASSSQAGVNTGELFF
>TRBJ1-4|.|.|TRBV6-5
TGTGCCAGCAGTAACGAGGGTCCGGCGGATGAAAAACTGTTTTTT
CASSNEGPADEKLFF
>TRBJ2-5|.|.|TRBV7-8
TGTGCCAGCAGCTTAATGAGCGGGGAGACCCAGTACTTC
CASSLMSGETQYF
>TRBJ2-1|.|.|TRBV6-4
TGTGCCAGCAGTGACTTTCAAAACAATGAGCAGTTCTTC
CASSDFQNNEQFF
>TRBJ2-1|.|TRBD2|TRBV7-9
TGTGCCAGCAGCCCAACTAGCGGGAGCTCCTACAATGAGCAGTTCTTC
CASSPTSGSSYNEQFF
>TRBJ2-2|.|.|TRBV6-5
TGTGCCAGCAGAAACCGGGACTACACCGGGGAGCTGTTTTTT
CASRNRDYTGELFF
>TRBJ1-1|.|.|TRBV7-2
TGTGCCAGCAGCTTAGGGACAAACACTGAAGCTTTCTTT
CASSLGTNTEAFF
>TRBJ2-3|once|.|TRBV6-2/TRBV6-3
TGTGCCAGCAGCCCCGGGGTCACAGATACGCAGTATTTT
CASSPGVTDTQYF
>TRBJ2-1|.|.|TRBV5-6
TGTGCCAGCAGCTTCACTAGCATGAATGAGCAGTTCTTC
CASSFTSMNEQFF
>TRBJ2-2|.|TRBD2|TRBV7-3
TGTGCCAGCAGCTTAAGCAGGGACTACACTTACACCGGGGAGCTGTTTTTT
CASSLSRDYTYTGELFF
>TRBJ1-4|.|.|TRBV4-3
TGCGCCAGCAGCCAAGAAGTTCGCGGCCATAATGAAAAACTGTTTTTT
CASSQEVRGHNEKLFF
>TRBJ1-6|.|.|TRBV2
TGTGCCAGCAGTGACGAGGACACCCAGAGCTCCTATAATTCACCCCTCCACTTT
CASSDEDTQSSYNSPLHF